These 27 T cell receptor beta chains were sequenced from one sample in a study of metastatic and nonmetastatic thyroid tumors. TCRdb ran MiXCR on the PCR reads. The sample lists more than 25,000 clones, 7.4% occurring once. No patient had received any treatment before thyroid surgery. The sample taken for sequencing was blood. The receptors derive from a female donor with papillary thyroid cancer or a benign thyroid nodule (not recorded which). Some clones in this sample may be carry-over from other donors' samples.

This clone was seen repeatedly, ten times or more. The chain joins TRBV6-1 to TRBJ1-2; D remains unclear. CDR1 MNHNS and CDR2 SASEGT come from the germline V gene. This CDR3 spans 12 amino acids. The V and J ends lost 4 bases and 5 bases respectively, with 8 bases between them. Written as DNA, the CDR3 is TGTGCCAGCAGTGCCGCGAGTTATGGCTACACCTTC. This sequence encodes CASSAASYGYTF.

This clone occurred many times. The V call is TRBV27, the J call TRBJ1-2; D call uncertain. CDR1 and CDR2 from the germline V gene are MNHEY and SMNVEV (reference sequence). The CDR3 covers 17 residues. With 5 bases removed from V and 4 bases from J, the gap between germline ends came to 23 bases. The CDR3 nucleotides are TGTGCCAGCAGTCACTATGACGGGAGGGTAAATTCCTATGGCTACACCTTC. Translation gives CASSHYDGRVNSYGYTF.

The table lists this clone with a few counts. V and J are TRBV2 and TRBJ1-1; 7 bases are shared with TRBD1. CDR1 and CDR2 (germline): SNHLY, FYNNEI. Germline trimming cut 6 bases from V and 0 bases from J; bases unmatched to any gene: 7. This CDR3 contains 15 residues. This CDR3 reads CASSFAGTVNTEAFF. For the CDR3, the DNA is TGTGCCAGCAGCTTCGCCGGGACAGTGAACACTGAAGCTTTCTTT.

This clone was recorded many times. The chain employs TRBV3-1 and TRBJ2-2, with 8 bases aligning to TRBD2. V dropped 4 bases and J dropped 8; count of bases not matched to a gene: 6. CDR1 and CDR2 (germline): LGHDT, YNNKEL (reference sequence). This CDR3 contains 14 residues. The CDR3 spells CASSPRLAMGELFF. The CDR3 region has the DNA TGTGCCAGCAGCCCACGACTAGCGATGGGGGAGCTGTTTTTT.

This clone was counted ten times or more. The chain carries TRBV20-1 and TRBJ2-1; the match to TRBD2 covers 7 bases. Trimming cost V 5 bases and J 8 bases; bases outside gene matches: 15. From germline, CDR1 is DFQATT and CDR2 SNEGSKA (reference sequence). This CDR3 is 15 amino acids long. CDR3: CSAGHSGGSLYEQFF. The CDR3 coding sequence is TGCAGTGCTGGGCATTCTGGCGGGAGTCTTTATGAGCAGTTCTTC.

This clone was counted at least ten times. V usage is TRBV18 and J usage is TRBJ2-2; 7 positions match TRBD1. This CDR3 is 17 amino acids long. CDR1 is KGHSH and CDR2 is LQKENI in the germline V gene. V shed 4 bases and J 3 bases; nucleotides not matched to a gene: 11. The CDR3 DNA reads as TGTGCCAGCTCACTAGCCGGGACAGCAGAACACACCGGGGAGCTGTTTTTT. It is translated as CASSLAGTAEHTGELFF.

In the case of this clone: Possible read error: a much larger clone is one base away. Within the sample, other DNA sequences also encode this same CDR3. The chain is built from TRBV5-1 and TRBJ1-1; D not certain. CDR1 SGHRS and CDR2 YFSETQ come from the germline V gene. This CDR3 region has 15 residues. The ends were cut back, 4 bases at V and 0 bases at J, with 13 bases in the middle. The CDR3 here is CASSLLLFMNTEAFF. The CDR3, as DNA: TGCGCCAGCAGCCTTCTGCTTTTTATGAACACTGAAGCTTTCTTT.

This clone was picked up many times. This rearrangement joins TRBV6-5 to TRBJ1-2, with D uncertain. Deletions cut 2 bases from V and 4 bases from J, with 14 bases between. The V gene's germline CDR1 is MNHEY and CDR2 SVGAGI. The CDR3 has 15 amino acids. CDR3 DNA: TGTGCCAGCAGTTACGACCTTCGGGGAGGCTATGGCTACACCTTC. Translated: CASSYDLRGGYGYTF.

This clone has ten or more counts. V is TRBV5-5 and J is TRBJ2-7, with 7 bases aligning to TRBD1. J was trimmed by 6 bases and V by 0 bases; bases with no gene match: 3. The CDR3 length is 13 residues. CDR1 is SGHKS and CDR2 is YYEKEE in the germline V gene (reference sequence). The CDR3 here is CASSLAGTVEQYF. DNA for the CDR3: TGTGCCAGCAGCTTGGCTGGGACAGTCGAGCAGTACTTC.

This clone was seen many times. The rearrangement joins TRBV9 to TRBJ2-7, with 8 positions matching TRBD2. The V segment lost 0 bases and the J segment 5 bases; nucleotides outside the gene matches: 10. There are 16 residues in the CDR3. Germline assignment: CDR1 SGDLS and CDR2 YYNGEE. The CDR3 DNA sequence: TGTGCCAGCAGCGTAGGGAATTCGGGAGGGATCGACGAGCAGTACTTC. As protein: CASSVGNSGGIDEQYF.

This clone was counted many times. One end of the junction fails to match germline, which may point to a read error. The chain couples TRBV10-3 to TRBJ1-5; unclear D gene. The CDR3 consists of 12 residues. Germline V gene data show CDR1 as ENHRY and CDR2 as SYGVKD. The CDR3 loop reads CAIGENNQPQHF. The CDR3 coding sequence is TGTGCCATCGGTGAGAACAATCAGCCCCAGCATTTT.

The table lists this clone with many counts. J is TRBJ2-1 and V is TRBV30; a weak D match, TRBD2 (5 bases). V lost 2 bases and J lost 0, with 17 bases in between. This CDR3 has 17 amino acids. Germline V CDR1 and CDR2: GTSNPN, SVGIG (reference sequence). CDR3 protein: CAWSLPAGESSYNEQFF. The CDR3 bases are TGTGCCTGGAGTCTACCGGCGGGCGAGAGCTCCTACAATGAGCAGTTCTTC.

This clone was detected many times. V and J are TRBV27 and TRBJ2-2; D uncertain. Germline CDR1 MNHEY, CDR2 SMNVEV (reference sequence). There are 13 residues in the CDR3. Trimming stripped 3 bases from V and 1 base from J, with 3 bases between. Here the CDR3 DNA reads TGTGCCAGCAGTTTCAGGAACACCGGGGAGCTGTTTTTT. It yields the protein CASSFRNTGELFF.

Note on this clone: This clone may be a read error of a much larger clone one base away. The chain recombines TRBV29-1 with TRBJ2-5; perhaps TRBD2 as D (6 bases). CDR1 SQVTM and CDR2 ANQGSEA come from the germline V gene. This CDR3 spans 13 amino acids. Trimming took 7 bases from V and 3 from J, leaving 15 bases between them. For the CDR3, the DNA is TGCAGCGCGGGAGAGACCGGTAAAGAGACCCAGTACTTC. Protein sequence: CSAGETGKETQYF.

This clone has a count of ten or more. The V and J genes are TRBV12-3 or TRBV12-4 and TRBJ1-4; D not resolved. Between the trimmed V and J ends, which lost 6 bases and 2 bases, there was a span of 16 bases. CDR3 length: 16 residues. The CDR3 nucleotides read TGTGCCAGCAGAAATAACTTGAGGGATACTAATGAAAAACTGTTTTTT. Residues: CASRNNLRDTNEKLFF.

This clone came up many times. V gene TRBV27 combines with J gene TRBJ2-6, with D possibly matching TRBD1 (6 bases). This CDR3 region has 16 residues. Trimming removed 3 bases from V and 0 bases from J, with 9 bases in between. Germline V gives CDR1 MNHEY, CDR2 SMNVEV (reference sequence). CDR3 sequence reads: CASSFDRTSGANVLTF. CDR3 nucleotide sequence: TGTGCCAGCAGTTTTGACAGGACCTCTGGGGCCAACGTCCTGACTTTC.

In this sample, this clone turned up many times. This CDR3 is CASSRPYGGDGSYGYTF. Written as DNA, the CDR3 is TGTGCCAGCAGCCGACCTTATGGAGGGGACGGATCCTATGGCTACACCTTC. The rearrangement uses TRBV11-2 and TRBJ1-2; the D gene is possibly TRBD1 (5 bases). Germline V gives CDR1 SGHAT, CDR2 FQNNGV. Trimming left V 5 bases short and J 4 bases short, with 23 bases between. The CDR3 runs 17 residues.

This clone has at least ten counts. The chain employs TRBV5-1 and TRBJ2-5; D remains unclear. Germline V CDR1 and CDR2: SGHRS, YFSETQ. This CDR3 has 15 amino acids. V lost 0 bases to trimming and J lost 5 bases, with 14 bases between them. CDR3 protein: CASSLGVNQEETQYF. The CDR3 bases are TGCGCCAGCAGCTTGGGGGTGAACCAAGAGGAGACCCAGTACTTC.

This clone occurred many times. The chain is built from TRBV20-1 and TRBJ2-3; either TRBD1 or TRBD2 may fit D (5 bases each). Trimming took off 6 bases at V and 1 base at J, with 11 bases between the two ends. CDR3 length equals 13 residues. Germline V gene lookup returns CDR1 DFQATT and CDR2 SNEGSKA (reference sequence). The chain's CDR3 is CSAGDGRTDTQYF. The CDR3 bases are TGCAGTGCCGGGGACGGCCGCACAGATACGCAGTATTTT.

The chain has TRBV7-8 and TRBJ1-5; D is unclear. The CDR3 consists of 15 residues. The germline V and J ends were trimmed by 1 base and 4 bases, with 11 bases remaining between them. The germline V gene has CDR1 SGHVS and CDR2 FQNEAQ. The CDR3 bases are TGTGCCAGCAGCTTAGAGATCTCACTGAATCAGCCCCAGCATTTT. It yields the protein CASSLEISLNQPQHF.

This clone was counted ten times or more. The J gene is TRBJ2-7, the V gene TRBV27, with a weak D call TRBD1 (5 bases). This CDR3 region has 14 residues. Germline V gene data show CDR1 as MNHEY and CDR2 as SMNVEV (reference sequence). The ends were cut back, 6 bases at V and 5 bases at J, with 17 bases in the middle. Here the CDR3 reads CASSPSPTENEQYF. CDR3 bases: TGTGCCAGCAGCCCTTCCCCGACAGAAAACGAGCAGTACTTC.

This clone has ten or more counts. The chain has TRBV13 and TRBJ1-3; no clear D. The V gene's germline CDR1 is PRHDT and CDR2 FYEKMQ (reference sequence). V lost 2 bases to trimming and J lost 7 bases, with 9 bases between them. The CDR3 loop spans 13 amino acids. The CDR3 loop reads CASSLNLGNTIYF. As DNA, the CDR3 is TGTGCCAGCAGCTTAAACTTAGGGAACACCATATATTTT. The full variable domain, completed using reference TRBV13 and TRBJ1-3, is AAGVIQSPRHLIKEKRETATLKCYPIPRHDTVYWYQQGPGQDPQFLISFYEKMQSDKGSIPDRFSAQQFSDYHSELNMSSLELGDSALYFCASSLNLGNTIYFGEGSWLTVV.

This clone was observed at least ten times. V and J are TRBV12-3 or TRBV12-4 and TRBJ1-2; D is undetermined. Trimming took 6 bases from V and 11 from J, leaving 19 bases between them. The CDR3 is 13 residues long. This chain's CDR3 is CASSPPAPIGYTF. The CDR3 coding sequence is TGTGCCAGCAGCCCTCCTGCTCCTATTGGTTACACCTTC.

This clone occurred many times. V and J are TRBV19 and TRBJ2-1; tentatively, D is TRBD2 (6 bases). This CDR3 region has 15 residues. Trimming pared 1 base from V and 7 bases from J, leaving 14 bases between. The V gene's germline CDR1 is LNHDA and CDR2 SQIVND (reference sequence). The CDR3 coding sequence is TGTGCCAGTAGTATAGCGGGAGCCCGAGCAAATGAGCAGTTCTTC. This gives the protein CASSIAGARANEQFF.

This clone came up many times. The V and J genes are TRBV12-3 or TRBV12-4 and TRBJ2-3; no clear D. Trimming shortened V by 5 bases and J by 6 bases, and 12 bases separated the two germline ends. The length of the CDR3 is 13 residues. CDR3 in DNA: TGTGCCAGCAGTGTCGATGGCTTGGATACGCAGTATTTT. It is translated as CASSVDGLDTQYF.

Many counts were recorded for this clone. V gene TRBV5-1 combines with J gene TRBJ2-5, with D perhaps TRBD2 (5 bases). Trimming took off 0 bases at V and 5 bases at J, with 14 bases between the two ends. This CDR3 is built from 15 residues. CDR1 and CDR2 (germline): SGHRS, YFSETQ. This CDR3 reads CASSLVGSRGETQYF. CDR3 DNA sequence: TGCGCCAGCAGCTTGGTTGGTAGCCGCGGGGAGACCCAGTACTTC.

This clone has a handful of counts. Other nucleotide sequences in the sample specify the same CDR3. The chain combines TRBV29-1 with TRBJ2-1; 8 positions agree with TRBD2. With 6 bases clipped from V and 10 bases from J, the junction kept 14 bases outside the gene matches. Germline V lookup: CDR1 SQVTM, CDR2 ANQGSEA. The CDR3 runs 14 residues. CDR3 nucleotides: TGCAGCGTGGAAAAGCGGGGGATGATGACCGAGCAGTTCTTC. Amino acids: CSVEKRGMMTEQFF.